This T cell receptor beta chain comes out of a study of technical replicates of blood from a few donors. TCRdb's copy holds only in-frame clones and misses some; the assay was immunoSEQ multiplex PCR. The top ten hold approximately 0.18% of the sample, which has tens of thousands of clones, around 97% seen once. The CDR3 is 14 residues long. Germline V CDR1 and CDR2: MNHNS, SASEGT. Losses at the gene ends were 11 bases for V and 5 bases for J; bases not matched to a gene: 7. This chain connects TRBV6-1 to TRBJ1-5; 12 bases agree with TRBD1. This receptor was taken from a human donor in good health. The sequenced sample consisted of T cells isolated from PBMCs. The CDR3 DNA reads TGTGCCCTTGCACGGGACAGGGGGCATCAGCCCCAGCATTTT. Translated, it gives CALARDRGHQPQHF.